A single sample gave rise to the 26 T cell receptor beta chains below, sequenced in a study of Ad26.COV2.S vaccination and SARS-CoV-2 variants. Specified treatment: around 19 received Ad26.COV2.S at low or high dose, single or two shots; about 5 received placebo; per-sample allocation not given. Samples analyzed were those drawn on day 63 after the first vaccine or placebo injection. Produced via immunoSEQ multiplex PCR; TCRdb's table is partial and in-frame only. This sample yields 200,000 to 300,000 clones, of which around 89% are seen a single time; roughly a tenth belongs to the top ten. The source material was peripheral blood, sampled in a trial of Ad26.COV2.S vaccine versus placebo. The origin of the receptors is a person aged 18-60 years who received the Ad26.COV2.S COVID-19 vaccine or a placebo.

The genes are TRBV11-2 and TRBJ1-2, with D unclear. Germline CDR1 reads SGHAT; CDR2 reads FQNNGV. The V gene lost 5 bases and the J gene lost 4 bases, with 17 bases spanning the gap. This CDR3 is built from 15 residues. Written as DNA, the CDR3 is TGTGCCAGCAGCCCGGTGGCCAGACTATCCTATGGCTACACCTTC. Its protein product is CASSPVARLSYGYTF.

The CDR3 nucleotides are TGTGCCAGCAGTGTTGAACTAGCGGGAGCCAATGAGCAGTTCTTC. It yields the protein CASSVELAGANEQFF. The genes are TRBV6-4 and TRBJ2-1, with 11 bases aligning to TRBD2. CDR3 length: 15 amino acids. Germline V lookup: CDR1 MRHNA, CDR2 SNTAGT. Trimming cost V 4 bases and J 6 bases; bases outside gene matches: 5.

The genes are TRBV7-8 and TRBJ2-7; the match to TRBD2 covers 7 bases. This CDR3 is 13 amino acids long. The trim removed 0 bases at V and 6 bases at J, leaving 2 bases unmatched. Germline V gives CDR1 SGHVS, CDR2 FQNEAQ. This CDR3 reads CASSLAGGSEQYF. CDR3 sequence (DNA): TGTGCCAGCAGCTTAGCTGGCGGGAGCGAGCAGTACTTC.

The chain has TRBV6-5 and TRBJ1-1; D is undetermined. The CDR3 loop spans 14 amino acids. Trimming left V 2 bases short and J 1 base short, with 8 bases between. Germline lookup yields CDR1 MNHEY and CDR2 SVGAGI. CDR3 nucleotides: TGTGCCAGCAGTTACCTTCATGAGAACACTGAAGCTTTCTTT. Protein: CASSYLHENTEAFF.

This chain links TRBV4-1 with TRBJ2-3, with 13 bases matching TRBD2. This CDR3 contains 15 residues. From germline, CDR1 is MGHRA and CDR2 YSYEKL. Losses at the gene ends were 6 bases for V and 5 bases for J; bases not matched to a gene: 5. The CDR3 DNA is TGCGCCAGCAGTCAACTAGCGGGGGGGCAAGATACGCAGTATTTT. The encoded protein is CASSQLAGGQDTQYF.

DNA for the CDR3: TGTGCCAGCAGCCAAGAGTACGGACAGGGCGGGGGCTCCTACAATGAGCAGTTCTTC. Amino acids: CASSQEYGQGGGSYNEQFF. This chain links TRBV3-1 (or the pseudogene TRBV3-2) with TRBJ2-1; possibly TRBD1 for D (8 bases). Between the trimmed V and J ends, which lost 0 bases and 0 bases, there was a span of 18 bases. The CDR3 has 19 residues. Per germline, CDR1 LGHDT and CDR2 YNNKEL (reference sequence).

This clone appeared once. The rearrangement uses TRBV4-2 and TRBJ2-3; 7 nucleotides match TRBD1. The CDR3 sequence is 16 residues long. V was clipped by 4 bases and J by 0 bases; unmatched bases: 7. CDR1 is LGHNA and CDR2 is YNFKEQ in the germline V gene. The CDR3 sequence: CASSLNPTGSTDTQYF. The DNA for the CDR3 is TGTGCCAGCAGCCTTAACCCGACAGGGAGCACAGATACGCAGTATTTT.

The gene calls are TRBV4-1 and TRBJ1-2; D remains ambiguous. Trimming pared 1 base from V and 1 base from J, leaving 7 bases between. Germline V gene data show CDR1 as MGHRA and CDR2 as YSYEKL. The CDR3 is 14 residues long. The CDR3 reads CASSQGFVNYGYTF. Here the CDR3 DNA reads TGCGCCAGCAGCCAAGGTTTCGTTAACTATGGCTACACCTTC.

V and J are TRBV27 and TRBJ2-3; TRBD2 matches at 14 bases. The V gene's germline CDR1 is MNHEY and CDR2 SMNVEV (reference sequence). Trimming removed 8 bases from V and 5 bases from J; junction bases left unmatched: 6. There are 15 residues in the CDR3. The CDR3 loop reads CASWGLAGVGDTQYF. The CDR3, as DNA: TGTGCCAGCTGGGGACTAGCGGGAGTGGGAGATACGCAGTATTTT.

This clone was observed once. This chain uses TRBV15 with TRBJ1-2, with unresolved D. The V end was cut by 0 bases, the J end by 7 bases, with 9 bases between. This CDR3 spans 13 amino acids. CDR1 and CDR2 (germline): LNHNV, YYDKDF (reference sequence). The CDR3 bases are TGTGCCACCAGCAGAGATTTCGATCCTGGCTACACCTTC. As protein: CATSRDFDPGYTF.

In this sample, this clone turned up a few times. V and J are TRBV5-1 and TRBJ2-7; D may be TRBD1 (6 bases). Germline V gene sequence: CDR1 SGHRS, CDR2 YFSETQ. V lost 2 bases and J lost 3, with 12 bases in between. The CDR3 is 14 residues long. DNA for the CDR3: TGCGCCAGCAGCTTTTCAGGGGATGACTACGAGCAGTACTTC. It yields the protein CASSFSGDDYEQYF.

The rearrangement links TRBV14 to TRBJ2-7; 8 positions agree with TRBD1. V lost 4 bases and J lost 9; bases outside the gene matches: 14. The CDR3 contains 15 residues. Germline V CDR1 and CDR2: SGHDN, FVKESK. The CDR3 DNA follows: TGTGCCAGCAGCCCTTTATCGGGACAGGCTAACGCGCAGTACTTC. Its protein product is CASSPLSGQANAQYF.

V gene TRBV28 combines with J gene TRBJ2-1; TRBD2 agrees at 15 bases. Germline trimming cut 3 bases from V and 4 bases from J; bases unmatched to any gene: 7. This CDR3 has 18 residues. Germline lookup yields CDR1 MDHEN and CDR2 SYDVKM. Here the CDR3 DNA reads TGTGCCAGCAGTTTGACAACCGGACTAGCGGGAGGGTACAATGAGCAGTTCTTC. Translated, it gives CASSLTTGLAGGYNEQFF.

The CDR3: CASNHPGPPTDTQYF. CDR3 DNA: TGCGCCAGCAACCACCCGGGTCCGCCCACAGATACGCAGTATTTT. This sequence joins TRBV4-1 and TRBJ2-3; D remains ambiguous. V dropped 7 bases and J dropped 2 bases, with 16 bases sitting between them. Germline lookup yields CDR1 MGHRA and CDR2 YSYEKL. The length of the CDR3 is 15 residues.

The chain combines TRBV10-3 with TRBJ2-1, with 14 bases identical to TRBD2. The J segment lost 0 bases and the V segment lost 2 bases, leaving 3 bases of the junction unmatched. The CDR3 runs to 18 residues. The germline V gene encodes CDR1 ENHRY and CDR2 SYGVKD. The CDR3 sequence is CAISERGTSGSSYNEQFF. In DNA form, the CDR3 reads TGTGCCATCAGTGAGAGGGGGACTAGCGGGAGCTCCTACAATGAGCAGTTCTTC.

The V call is TRBV19, the J call TRBJ2-1; 15 positions agree with TRBD2. Germline CDR1 and CDR2: LNHDA and SQIVND (reference sequence). Trimming took 7 bases from V and 1 from J; bases not matched to a gene: 14. This CDR3 is 20 amino acids long. The CDR3 region is CASTPWTSGRAYPSYNEQFF. The CDR3 coding sequence is TGTGCCAGTACCCCATGGACTAGCGGGAGGGCCTATCCATCCTACAATGAGCAGTTCTTC.

The table lists this clone with a few counts. This chain links TRBV6-5 with TRBJ1-5; D gene uncertain. There are 14 residues in the CDR3. Per germline, CDR1 MNHEY and CDR2 SVGAGI. V lost 2 bases and J lost 4, with 9 bases in between. CDR3 nucleotides: TGTGCCAGCAGTTACCGGCAGGTAAATCAGCCCCAGCATTTT. It codes for CASSYRQVNQPQHF.

Here the CDR3 reads CASSESTVPNTEAFF. Written as DNA, the CDR3 is TGTGCCAGCAGTGAATCGACAGTCCCGAACACTGAAGCTTTCTTT. The rearrangement uses TRBV6-1 and TRBJ1-1; tentatively, D is TRBD1 (5 bases). The CDR3 is 15 amino acids. Between the trimmed V and J ends, which lost 2 bases and 1 base, there was a span of 11 bases. Germline V gene sequence: CDR1 MNHNS, CDR2 SASEGT.

The V gene is TRBV7-8, the J gene TRBJ2-2; D call uncertain. Germline assignment: CDR1 SGHVS and CDR2 FQNEAQ. Trimming removed 6 bases at V and 1 base at J, with 6 bases between. The CDR3 is made up of 13 amino acids. CDR3 residues: CASSRGNTGELFF. The CDR3 DNA follows: TGTGCCAGCAGTCGAGGGAACACCGGGGAGCTGTTTTTT.

The chain uses TRBV11-2 and TRBJ2-7; D uncertain. V gave up 1 base and J gave up 3 bases, with 7 bases separating them. The CDR3 totals 13 residues. Germline CDR1 SGHAT, CDR2 FQNNGV. The CDR3 sequence: CASSLGQNYEQYF. CDR3 bases: TGTGCCAGCAGCTTAGGACAAAACTACGAGCAGTACTTC.

The chain recombines TRBV11-2 with TRBJ2-7; 7 bases line up with TRBD2. The length of the CDR3 is 14 residues. Germline V lookup: CDR1 SGHAT, CDR2 FQNNGV. The V and J ends lost 1 base and 2 bases, in that order; junction bases with no gene match: 2. CDR3 nucleotides: TGTGCCAGCAGCTTAGGGCTAGCGGCCTACGAGCAGTACTTC. It yields the protein CASSLGLAAYEQYF.

The V and J genes are TRBV6-4 and TRBJ2-1; possible D gene TRBD1, 5 bases. Germline V gene sequence: CDR1 MRHNA, CDR2 SNTAGT. V was shortened by 3 bases and J by 7 bases, with 10 bases between the two germline ends. There are 13 residues in the CDR3. The CDR3: CASSEAPGNEQFF. In DNA, the CDR3 is TGTGCCAGCAGTGAAGCCCCAGGGAATGAGCAGTTCTTC.

The chain carries TRBV25-1 and TRBJ1-5, with a possible D match to TRBD1 (6 bases). This CDR3 region has 17 residues. V gave up 3 bases and J gave up 2 bases, with 17 bases separating them. Germline V gene sequence: CDR1 MGHDK, CDR2 SYGVNS. This CDR3 reads CASSDSGAQSGNQPQHF. The CDR3 DNA is TGTGCCAGCAGTGATTCAGGGGCCCAAAGTGGCAATCAGCCCCAGCATTTT.

The chain links TRBV4-3 to TRBJ2-1; TRBD1 matches 10 bases. The V segment lost 4 bases and the J segment 5 bases; nucleotides outside the gene matches: 14. Germline CDR1 and CDR2: LGHNA and YSLEER. CDR3 length: 18 amino acids. Here the CDR3 DNA reads TGCGCCAGCAGCCCGAACTCCCGGGACAGGGGAGCCCACAATGAGCAGTTCTTC. It translates to CASSPNSRDRGAHNEQFF.

This clone appeared once. The chain links TRBV5-4 to TRBJ2-3; 11 bases match TRBD2. CDR3 size: 16 residues. The V gene's germline CDR1 is SGHNT and CDR2 YYREEE (reference sequence). V lost 2 bases, J lost 3 bases, and 5 bases stayed unmatched. In nucleotides, the CDR3 is TGTGCCAGCAGCTTTAGGACTAGCGGGTGGACAGATACGCAGTATTTT. The encoded protein is CASSFRTSGWTDTQYF.

The genes are TRBV6-6 and TRBJ1-5; a weak D match, TRBD1 (6 bases). Trimming removed 5 bases at V and 1 base at J, with 9 bases between. The CDR3 consists of 14 residues. The germline gives CDR1 MNHNY, CDR2 SVGAGI (reference sequence). CDR3 bases: TGTGCCAGCAGTCACAGGGCAAGCAATCAGCCCCAGCATTTT. Encoded protein: CASSHRASNQPQHF.